The entry below gives a single T cell receptor beta chain sequence along with its context. Its specificity is unknown. A much more abundant neighbour one base away suggests this may be a read error. The conserved closing phenylalanine or tryptophan is absent in this CDR3, likely reflecting a read error. This sample was taken from a study of breast tumors, draining lymph nodes, adjacent tissues. Broader study findings: The data were judged consistent with most tumor T cells coming from lymph node and expanding in tumor.

TCRdb recomputed calls from the multiplex PCR reads with MiXCR, one row per CDR3 protein. The sample consists of approximately 130,000 distinct CDR3 sequences, about 20% of them appearing once. V trimming: 5 bases; J trimming: 3 bases; junction bases outside the gene matches: 9. There are 17 residues in the CDR3. In germline, CDR1 is KGHDR, CDR2 SFDVKD. Samples came from axillary lymph nodes draining the breast cancer. This chain joins TRBV24-1 and TRBJ2-2; 9 positions agree with TRBD1. This TCR was recovered from a female donor with breast cancer. Some clones in this sample may be carry-over from other donors' samples. The sample taken for sequencing was axillary lymph node tissue. The DNA of the CDR3 is TGTGCCACCAGTGCCTACGGACAGGGGAGGGACACCGGGGAGCTGTTTTCT. It yields the protein CATSAYGQGRDTGELFS.